The rows below give T cell receptor beta chains drawn from one sample of a study of shared clonotypes between healthy human individuals. Assay used: immunoSEQ multiplex PCR; TCRdb lists only in-frame clones, some missing. The repertoire includes around 1.9 million clones, more than 85% of them detected once, and 1.5% to 2% sits in the top ten. Sequenced: naive CD8+ T cells from PBMCs. The receptors were gathered from a man aged 18 to 29 in good health. Some clones in this sample may be carry-over from other donors' samples. Each CDR3 is given with its conserved first and last residue. Each record gives: D gene, V gene, clone size, J gene, CDR3 DNA, CDR3 protein. A D gene is named only where the DNA matches it firmly. Size values are once, few and many counts, or a class for expanded clones, and some rows have none.

NA,TRBV6-5,NA,TRBJ2-7,TGTGCCAGCAGTTACGAGGGCAGTGACGACGAGCAGTACTTC,CASSYEGSDDEQYF
NA,TRBV14,NA,TRBJ2-7,TGTGCCAGCAGCCTAGGACAGATCCCCTACGAGCAGTACTTC,CASSLGQIPYEQYF
NA,TRBV2,NA,TRBJ2-2,TGTGCCAGCGCAGCGAACACCGGGGAGCTGTTTTTT,CASAANTGELFF
NA,TRBV7-3,NA,TRBJ2-1,TGTGCCAGCAGCCCCGGGGTAGCGCACTCCATGCACAATGAGCAGTTCTTC,CASSPGVAHSMHNEQFF
TRBD1,TRBV4-2,NA,TRBJ2-5,TGTGCCAGCAGCCCGGGACAGGGGCCCCTACAAGAGACCCAGTACTTC,CASSPGQGPLQETQYF
NA,TRBV7-9,NA,TRBJ1-2,TGTGCCAGCAGCCGCCTACAGACGAACTATGGCTACACCTTC,CASSRLQTNYGYTF
NA,TRBV2,NA,TRBJ2-3,TGTGCCAGATCACACCTAGCTCTTACCACAGATACGCAGTATTTT,CARSHLALTTDTQYF
NA,TRBV28,NA,TRBJ1-1,TGTGCCAGCAGTTTGGTAGGGGCAGGGACGAACACTGAAGCTTTCTTT,CASSLVGAGTNTEAFF
NA,TRBV6-8,NA,TRBJ1-1,TGTGCCAGCAGTTACTTCGACAGGTCTTCCACTGAAGCTTTCTTT,CASSYFDRSSTEAFF
TRBD2,TRBV6-1,NA,TRBJ2-7,TGTGCCGTAGGAGACGGGAGGAAGTCCTACGAGCAGTACTTC,CAVGDGRKSYEQYF
NA,TRBV7-9,NA,TRBJ2-7,TGTGCCAGCAGCTTTGCGGGACACTACGAGCAGTACTTC,CASSFAGHYEQYF
NA,TRBV9,NA,TRBJ2-6,TGTGCCAGCAGCCAAGGGGGACGAGCGGCCGGGGCCAACGTCCTGACTTTC,CASSQGGRAAGANVLTF
TRBD2,TRBV7-9,NA,TRBJ2-3,TGTGCCAGCAGCCCGACTAGCGGGATCACAGATACGCAGTATTTT,CASSPTSGITDTQYF
NA,TRBV7-6,NA,TRBJ2-7,TGTGCCAGCAGCTTAGAGGGGACAAAATTAACCTACGAGCAGTACTTC,CASSLEGTKLTYEQYF
TRBD1,TRBV7-3,NA,TRBJ2-1,TGTGCCACCGCGACAGGGTCAGGTTATGAGCAGTTCTTC,CATATGSGYEQFF
NA,TRBV6-6,NA,TRBJ1-1,TGTGCCAGCAGTTACTCAAGGGGCACTGAAGCTTTCTTT,CASSYSRGTEAFF
TRBD2,TRBV12-5,NA,TRBJ2-3,TGTGCTAGTGCCTACCTGTGGGTGACTAGCGGGGGTGACACAGATACGCAGTATTTT,CASAYLWVTSGGDTDTQYF
TRBD1,TRBV27,few,TRBJ1-1,TGTGCCAGCAAAGTTGGGACAGTGGGCACTGAAGCTTTCTTT,CASKVGTVGTEAFF
NA,TRBV27,NA,TRBJ2-7,TGTGCCAGCAGTAAAAGGGGCCCCTACGAGCAGTACTTC,CASSKRGPYEQYF
TRBD2,TRBV27,once,TRBJ2-7,TGTGCCAGCAGTTTAGGGGCGGGAGGACCCTACGAGCAGTACTTC,CASSLGAGGPYEQYF
TRBD2,TRBV29-1,NA,TRBJ2-3,TGCAGCGCCGGACTAGCGGGGACAACTGGCACAGATACGCAGTATTTT,CSAGLAGTTGTDTQYF
NA,TRBV10-3,NA,TRBJ2-7,TGTGCCATCAGTGAGTCTGGCCAGGTCTACGAGCAGTACTTC,CAISESGQVYEQYF
NA,TRBV4-3,NA,TRBJ2-3,TGCGCCAGCAGCCAAGCTCGGGGGACCACAGATACGCAGTATTTT,CASSQARGTTDTQYF